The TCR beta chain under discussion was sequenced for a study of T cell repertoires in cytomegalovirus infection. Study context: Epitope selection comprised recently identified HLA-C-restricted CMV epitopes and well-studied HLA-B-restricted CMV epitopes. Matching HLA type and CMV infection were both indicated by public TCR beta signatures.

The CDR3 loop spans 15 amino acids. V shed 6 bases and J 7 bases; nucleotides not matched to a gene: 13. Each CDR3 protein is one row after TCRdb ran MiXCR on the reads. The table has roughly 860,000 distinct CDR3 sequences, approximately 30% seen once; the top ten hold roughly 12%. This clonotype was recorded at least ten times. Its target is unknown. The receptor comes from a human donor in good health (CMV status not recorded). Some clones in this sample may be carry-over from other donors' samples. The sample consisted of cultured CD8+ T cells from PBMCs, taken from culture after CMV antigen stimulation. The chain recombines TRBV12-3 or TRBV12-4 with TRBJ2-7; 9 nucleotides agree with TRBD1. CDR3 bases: TGTGCCAGCAGCCCTGGGACAGGGTTTGGTTGGGAGCAGTACTTC. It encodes CASSPGTGFGWEQYF.